This T cell receptor (beta chain) originates from a study of blood T cell repertoires in COVID-19. The CDR3 is 15 residues long. The germline CDR1 and CDR2 sequences are SNHLY and FYNNEI. Deletions cut 6 bases from V and 0 bases from J, with 12 bases between. Here immunoSEQ multiplex PCR was the method, and the copy in TCRdb shows in-frame clones only, minus some. The repertoire holds roughly 100,000 clones, with roughly four fifths as singletons. Input material: peripheral blood. This chain uses TRBV2 with TRBJ1-5; D gene unclear. The TCR comes from a man in his forties or fifties with active or convalescent COVID-19. CDR3 amino acids: CASSLESYSNQPQHF. CDR3 coding DNA: TGTGCCAGCAGCCTAGAAAGTTATAGCAATCAGCCCCAGCATTTT. Full variable domain (rest looked up from reference TRBV2 and TRBJ1-5): EPEVTQTPSHQVTQMGQEVILRCVPISNHLYFYWYRQILGQKVEFLVSFYNNEISEKSEIFDDQFSVERPDGSNFTLKIRSTKLEDSAMYFCASSLESYSNQPQHFGDGTRLSIL.